This is a list of T cell receptor beta chains from one sample in a study of CD8 T cells in ankylosing spondylitis. TCRdb reprocessed the 5' RACE reads via MiXCR and lists one record per CDR3 protein. In the table there are 100,000 to 150,000 distinct CDR3 sequences, roughly 17% of which are singletons. The sample comprised blood, either unsorted or a sorted T cell fraction (not recorded which). All receptors derive from a male donor with ankylosing spondylitis. CDR3s leave out the opening cysteine and the closing phenylalanine or tryptophan.

V	CDR3
TRBV9	ASSASPMGPEH
TRBV27	ASRPIRDRLNQPQH
TRBV27	ASSLEGLASNTQY
TRBV21-1	AGSSGSNEQF
TRBV30	AGELTLGEQY
TRBV2	ASGQGRQGVDTQY
TRBV14	ASSPKGTGRLGNEQF
TRBV27	ASSLFSGRSDTQY
TRBV30	AWWAGSNEQF
TRBV5-1	ASSFRAPRDEQY
TRBV7-8	ASSLTGTSGRQQY
TRBV2	ASSPRTGVAEAF
TRBV4-1	ASSQVEGPRRDQPQH
TRBV29-1	SGSRGTSYNEQF
TRBV28	ASRTYQGSTGELF
TRBV20-1	SATFSVTRYNEQF
TRBV7-9	ASSPRQTGLAKNIQY
TRBV28	ASSLYGNNEQF
TRBV7-2	ASSIRSTNYGYT
TRBV20-1	SARDGDRGEETQY
TRBV5-1	ASSLAGGTPDTQY
TRBV28	ASSLAGYYEQY
TRBV12-3/TRBV12-4	DSSPPVNEKLF
TRBV6-5	ASSYSLGRGYT
TRBV28	ASSSYARVSYEQY
TRBV5-1	ASSLAGLAGTGNIQY
TRBV12-3/TRBV12-4	ASSLAGPWETQY
TRBV20-1	SAIIPETSVYEQY
TRBV24-1	ATSDYETGNEQF
TRBV20-1	SALDRGPDTQY
TRBV27	ASTGDYNEQF
TRBV12-5	ASGLAGTTTDTQY
TRBV4-3	ASSQAAGHENEQF
TRBV6-1	ASRGLEGTPGELF
TRBV20-1	SAINLGGLAGNNEQF
TRBV12-3/TRBV12-4	ASSATGWRDIQY
TRBV27	ASRDYFSYNEQF